The 25 T cell receptor beta chains given below trace back to one sample, sequenced in a study of shared clonotypes between healthy human individuals. Assay: immunoSEQ multiplex PCR; the TCRdb copy retains only in-frame clones and omits some. The table includes fewer than 1.4 million clones, 75% to 80% detected once. The sample consisted of memory CD4+ T cells from PBMCs. The subset is: CD45RA-negative fraction. The receptors were gathered from a man between 18 and 35 years old in good health. Some clones in this sample may be carry-over from other donors' samples.

The chain combines TRBV19 with TRBJ1-2; no definite D call. Germline V gene sequence: CDR1 LNHDA, CDR2 SQIVND (reference sequence). Trimming shortened V by 5 bases and J by 5 bases, and 18 bases separated the two germline ends. The CDR3 consists of 15 residues. The CDR3 loop reads CASSQETHLEYGYTF. The DNA of the CDR3 is TGTGCCAGTAGTCAGGAGACGCACCTCGAGTATGGCTACACCTTC.

This clone showed up many times. For the CDR3, the DNA is TGTGCCAGCAACGGAGGCTCCTACTCTGGGGCCAACGTCCTGACTTTC. Protein product: CASNGGSYSGANVLTF. The chain uses TRBV2 and TRBJ2-6, with D perhaps matching TRBD2 (5 bases). The V end was cut by 7 bases, the J end by 0 bases, with 13 bases between. CDR1 and CDR2 from the germline V gene are SNHLY and FYNNEI. The CDR3 loop spans 16 amino acids.

The chain has TRBV28 and TRBJ2-7; a possible D gene is TRBD1 (6 bases). Per the germline V gene, CDR1 is MDHEN and CDR2 is SYDVKM. This CDR3 is 12 amino acids long. Trimming took 5 bases from V and 1 from J, leaving 6 bases between them. The CDR3 nucleotides read TGTGCCAGCAGTGACAGGTCCTACGAGCAGTACTTC. Translated, it gives CASSDRSYEQYF.

The rearrangement links TRBV19 to TRBJ2-1, with 10 bases that match TRBD1. V dropped 5 bases and J dropped 4; count of bases not matched to a gene: 5. This CDR3 is built from 15 residues. The germline CDR1 and CDR2 sequences are LNHDA and SQIVND (reference sequence). The CDR3: CASSLGTGAYNEQFF. The CDR3 region has the DNA TGTGCCAGTAGTCTCGGGACAGGGGCGTACAATGAGCAGTTCTTC. Together with reference TRBV19 and TRBJ2-1, the CDR3 gives the full variable domain: DGGITQSPKYLFRKEGQNVTLSCEQNLNHDAMYWYRQDPGQGLRLIYYSQIVNDFQKGDIAEGYSVSREKKESFPLTVTSAQKNPTAFYLCASSLGTGAYNEQFFGPGTRLTVL.

This clone was detected a few times. The V gene is TRBV10-3, the J gene TRBJ1-2; 10 bases are shared with TRBD1. The V gene end was trimmed by 11 bases and the J gene end by 7 bases; junction bases not matched to a gene: 4. Germline-derived CDR1 and CDR2 are ENHRY and SYGVKD. The CDR3 consists of 11 residues. This chain's CDR3 is CAVGTGVGYTF. The DNA of the CDR3 is TGTGCCGTTGGGACAGGGGTTGGCTACACCTTC.

Notes on this clone: A read error may explain this, as a much larger clone is one base away. This same CDR3 is encoded by further DNA sequences in the sample. The chain employs TRBV6-5 and TRBJ1-2, with 8 bases fitting TRBD1. With 2 bases clipped from V and 2 bases from J, the junction kept 1 base outside the gene matches. The CDR3 totals 14 residues. Germline assignment: CDR1 MNHEY and CDR2 SVGAGI. CDR3 in DNA: TGTGCCAGCAGTTACCGGGACAGGAACTATGGCTACACCTTC. Translated, it gives CASSYRDRNYGYTF.

CDR3: CASSLRLAGVLGTGELFF. The CDR3 DNA reads as TGTGCCAGCAGTTTGAGGCTAGCGGGAGTACTAGGCACCGGGGAGCTGTTTTTT. The chain uses TRBV27 and TRBJ2-2, with 10 positions matching TRBD2. V dropped 3 bases and J dropped 4; count of bases not matched to a gene: 11. CDR3 length equals 18 residues. CDR1 MNHEY and CDR2 SMNVEV come from the germline V gene (reference sequence).

Details on this clone: The junction shows a germline mismatch at one end, possibly a read error. This rearrangement joins TRBV20-1 to TRBJ1-4; D ambiguous. The CDR3 spans 9 residues. Germline V gene data show CDR1 as DFQATT and CDR2 as SNEGSKA (reference sequence). This CDR3 reads CSARPPNSF. In DNA, the CDR3 is TGCAGTGCTAGACCCCCGAACAGTTTT.

The gene calls are TRBV28 and TRBJ2-3; D unresolved. The CDR3 runs 12 residues. The germline V gene encodes CDR1 MDHEN and CDR2 SYDVKM. V lost 2 bases to trimming and J lost 5 bases, with 5 bases between them. This CDR3 is CASSLGVDTQYF. CDR3 in DNA: TGTGCCAGCAGTTTAGGGGTAGATACGCAGTATTTT.

This clone came up once. Additional DNA sequences in this sample encode the identical CDR3. In DNA, the CDR3 is TGTGCTAGTGGCCTGACAGGTTCTTATGGCTACACCTTC. Translated, it gives CASGLTGSYGYTF. The chain recombines TRBV12-5 with TRBJ1-2; a weak D match, TRBD1 (6 bases). There are 13 residues in the CDR3. Per germline, CDR1 LGHNT and CDR2 FRNRAP. Trimming cost V 6 bases and J 5 bases, with 13 bases left between them.

This clone was counted once. The chain links TRBV7-9 to TRBJ2-2, with D perhaps TRBD1 or TRBD2 (5 bases each). Germline CDR1 SEHNR, CDR2 FQNEAQ (reference sequence). Trimming took 7 bases from V and 3 from J, leaving 18 bases between them. The CDR3 spans 16 residues. The CDR3 DNA is TGTGCCAGCACCCCCAAAGGGGTGGGAGACACCGGGGAGCTGTTTTTT. Residues: CASTPKGVGDTGELFF.

This rearrangement joins TRBV7-3 to TRBJ2-1; possible D gene TRBD2, 6 bases. The CDR3 spans 14 residues. Trimming took off 5 bases at V and 6 bases at J, with 14 bases between the two ends. Germline CDR1 and CDR2: SGHTA and FQGTGA. As DNA, the CDR3 is TGTGCCAGCAGCCCGACCGGGACTTCCAATGAGCAGTTCTTC. Protein sequence: CASSPTGTSNEQFF.

The rearrangement uses TRBV5-6 and TRBJ2-7, with TRBD1 identical over 8 bases. CDR1 and CDR2 (germline): SGHDT, YYEEEE. The trim removed 1 base at V and 1 base at J, leaving 4 bases unmatched. CDR3 length: 15 residues. CDR3 region: CASSLWTGSSYEQYF. CDR3 DNA sequence: TGTGCCAGCAGCTTGTGGACAGGGTCATCCTACGAGCAGTACTTC.

This clone was counted a single time. The V and J genes are TRBV27 and TRBJ2-1; tentatively, D is TRBD1 or TRBD2 (6 bases each). The CDR3 length is 15 residues. CDR1 is MNHEY, CDR2 SMNVEV, per germline (reference sequence). V lost 2 bases and J 4 bases, leaving 12 bases between the germline ends. This CDR3 reads CASSLGGTPYNEQFF. CDR3 bases: TGTGCCAGCAGTTTAGGCGGGACACCTTACAATGAGCAGTTCTTC.

This clone was recorded once. The chain recombines TRBV5-4 with TRBJ1-1; TRBD1 might be the D (5 bases). The V end lost 0 bases, the J end lost 4 bases, and 10 bases lay between the germline ends. Germline assignment: CDR1 SGHNT and CDR2 YYREEE (reference sequence). There are 14 residues in the CDR3. The CDR3 spells CASSLAPTATEAFF. DNA of the CDR3: TGTGCCAGCAGCTTGGCGCCGACAGCCACTGAAGCTTTCTTT.

The CDR3 DNA follows: TGCGCCAGCAGCTTGAGACAGGGGCCCACAGATACGCAGTATTTT. This codes for CASSLRQGPTDTQYF. The rearrangement joins TRBV5-1 to TRBJ2-3; the match to TRBD1 covers 8 bases. CDR1 and CDR2 from the germline V gene are SGHRS and YFSETQ. This CDR3 contains 15 residues. Germline trimming cut 1 base from V and 2 bases from J; bases unmatched to any gene: 3.

The chain links TRBV5-1 to TRBJ2-7; 8 nucleotides align to TRBD2. Trimming removed 4 bases from V and 3 bases from J; junction bases left unmatched: 6. Germline V gene data show CDR1 as SGHRS and CDR2 as YFSETQ. There are 14 residues in the CDR3. This CDR3 reads CASSPRSGSYEQYF. The CDR3, as DNA: TGCGCCAGCAGCCCGAGAAGCGGGAGCTACGAGCAGTACTTC.

The V and J genes are TRBV6-6 and TRBJ2-7; TRBD2 aligns across 12 bases. Germline CDR1 is MNHNY and CDR2 is SVGAGI (reference sequence). The ends lost 5 bases at V and 6 bases at J; junction bases unmatched: 8. This CDR3 region has 15 residues. CDR3 sequence (DNA): TGTGCCAGCAGTATAGGACTAGCGGGATCTGGCGAGCAGTACTTC. Amino acid sequence: CASSIGLAGSGEQYF.

The chain joins TRBV6-1 to TRBJ2-7; maybe TRBD1 (7 bases). The germline V gene has CDR1 MNHNS and CDR2 SASEGT. Trimming removed 7 bases from V and 6 bases from J, with 19 bases in between. The CDR3 length is 14 residues. The CDR3: CASTKNRGGPEQYF. Written as DNA, the CDR3 is TGTGCCAGCACCAAAAACAGGGGAGGTCCCGAGCAGTACTTC.

This clone has a handful of counts. The gene calls are TRBV23-1 and TRBJ2-7; 10 bases match TRBD2. TRBV23-1 is identified as an open reading frame with a role that is uncertain. V shed 6 bases and J 4 bases; nucleotides not matched to a gene: 18. This CDR3 is built from 18 residues. The CDR3 bases are TGCGCCAGCAGCCAAAGGGCTAGCGGGAGTTCGCCGTTTTACGAGCAGTACTTC. Translating it yields CASSQRASGSSPFYEQYF.

The chain carries TRBV7-2 and TRBJ2-7, with D tentatively TRBD2 (6 bases). The ends were cut back, 3 bases at V and 3 bases at J, with 9 bases in the middle. Germline values: CDR1 SGHTA, CDR2 FQGNSA. CDR3 length equals 13 residues. CDR3 residues: CASSFGGIYEQYF. The CDR3 nucleotides are TGTGCCAGCAGCTTTGGAGGGATCTACGAGCAGTACTTC.

This sequence joins TRBV7-3 and TRBJ2-3, with D possibly matching TRBD2 (5 bases). Germline loops: CDR1 SGHTA, CDR2 FQGTGA. V was pared by 2 bases and J by 7 bases, with 10 bases between. The CDR3 is 13 residues long. The CDR3, as DNA: TGTGCCAGCAGCTTAGAAGCGGCCCATACGCAGTATTTT. Its translation: CASSLEAAHTQYF.

This clone was recorded only once. This chain links TRBV27 with TRBJ2-7; 8 bases agree with TRBD2. V trimming: 9 bases; J trimming: 2 bases; junction bases outside the gene matches: 9. The CDR3 has 14 amino acids. The germline V gene encodes CDR1 MNHEY and CDR2 SMNVEV (reference sequence). This chain's CDR3 is CASRTAGAPYEQYF. The CDR3 nucleotides read TGTGCCAGTAGGACAGCGGGAGCCCCCTACGAGCAGTACTTC.

The chain couples TRBV10-2 to TRBJ2-1; 11 bases match TRBD2. Germline lookup yields CDR1 WSHSY and CDR2 SAAADI. This CDR3 comprises 17 residues. V shed 6 bases, J shed 3 bases, and the junction held 10 bases outside the gene matches. The DNA for the CDR3 is TGCGCCAGCAGCGCCTCCCTCCTAGCGGGAGGCTACAATGAGCAGTTCTTC. Translation gives CASSASLLAGGYNEQFF.

CDR3 sequence reads: CASSLGLASTTRQYF. CDR3 nucleotides: TGCGCCAGCAGCTTGGGTCTAGCGAGCACTACGAGGCAGTACTTC. The chain has TRBV5-1 and TRBJ2-5, with a weak D call TRBD2 (6 bases). Trimming cost V 0 bases and J 11 bases, with 20 bases left between them. There are 15 residues in the CDR3. Germline V gene lookup returns CDR1 SGHRS and CDR2 YFSETQ.